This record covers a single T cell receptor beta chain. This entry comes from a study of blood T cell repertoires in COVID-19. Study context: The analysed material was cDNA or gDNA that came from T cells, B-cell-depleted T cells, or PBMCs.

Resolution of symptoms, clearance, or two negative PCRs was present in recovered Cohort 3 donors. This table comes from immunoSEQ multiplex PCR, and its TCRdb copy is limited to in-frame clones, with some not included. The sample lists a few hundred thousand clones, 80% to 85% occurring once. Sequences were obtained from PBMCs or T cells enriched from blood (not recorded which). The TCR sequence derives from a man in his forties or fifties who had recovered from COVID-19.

The CDR3 coding sequence is TGTGCCAGCAGCCAGGACAGGGGTAATCAGCCCCAGCATTTT. It translates to CASSQDRGNQPQHF. The chain recombines TRBV27 with TRBJ1-5, with 9 bases that match TRBD1. Germline V gene lookup returns CDR1 MNHEY and CDR2 SMNVEV (reference sequence). CDR3 size: 14 residues. The J segment lost 4 bases and the V segment lost 6 bases, leaving 4 bases of the junction unmatched.